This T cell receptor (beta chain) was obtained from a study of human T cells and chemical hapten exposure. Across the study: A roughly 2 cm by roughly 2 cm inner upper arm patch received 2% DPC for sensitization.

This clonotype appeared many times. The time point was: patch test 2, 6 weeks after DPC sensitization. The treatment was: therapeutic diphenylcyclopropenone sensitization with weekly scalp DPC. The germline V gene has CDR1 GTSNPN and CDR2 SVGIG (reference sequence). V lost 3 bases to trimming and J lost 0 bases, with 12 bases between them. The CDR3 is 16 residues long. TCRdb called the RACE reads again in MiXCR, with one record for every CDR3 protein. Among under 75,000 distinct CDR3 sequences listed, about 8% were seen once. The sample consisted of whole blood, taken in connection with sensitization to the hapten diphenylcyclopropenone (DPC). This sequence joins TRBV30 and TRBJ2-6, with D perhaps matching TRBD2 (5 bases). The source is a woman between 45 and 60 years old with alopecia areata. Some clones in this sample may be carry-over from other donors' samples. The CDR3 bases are TGTGCCTGGAGCAGAGCGGTCCCCTCTGGGGCCAACGTCCTGACTTTC. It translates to CAWSRAVPSGANVLTF.